This T cell receptor (beta chain) was found in a study of blood T cell repertoires in COVID-19. This clone occurred once. Authors' analysis steps: Scientists estimated how many nucleated cells there were by amplifying reference gene primers. Libraries were prepared by immunoSEQ multiplex PCR; TCRdb keeps only in-frame clonotypes and omits some of them. V and J calls and clone size are as listed in that table; D and trimming were resolved from the DNA. The profile shows 180,000 or so clones, approximately 84% of them singletons. CDR3 length: 16 amino acids. Per germline, CDR1 SGHDT and CDR2 YYEEEE. V dropped 4 bases and J dropped 7 bases, with 18 bases sitting between them.

The sample comprised peripheral blood. The TCR originated in a human donor with acute or convalescent COVID-19. The donor label of this sample is uncertain. This chain joins TRBV5-6 and TRBJ1-6, with D perhaps TRBD1 (5 bases). The CDR3 here is CASSATGAQWNSPLHF. The CDR3 DNA reads TGTGCCAGCAGCGCCACAGGTGCGCAGTGGAATTCACCCCTCCACTTT.